Described below is a single T cell receptor beta chain sequence and its context. Its antigen is currently unknown. The source of the sample is a study of T cell responses to AZD1222 COVID-19 vaccine. Study findings and constraints: The sample set comprised mostly white British donors with more females, and clonal diversity was possibly underestimated. Vaccine-associated CD4 TCRs ranged over spike, dominating at 160-218 and 743-854.

Assay: immunoSEQ multiplex PCR; the TCRdb copy retains only in-frame clones and omits some. The data contain approximately 170,000 clones, just under 95% of them seen just once; the ten biggest clones take up around 1.6%. This CDR3 has 14 amino acids. Germline CDR1 is WNHNN and CDR2 is SYGVQD (reference sequence). V lost 4 bases and J 7 bases, leaving 14 bases between the germline ends. The starting material was peripheral blood, obtained on day 0 of AZD1222 vaccination. The TCR originated in an adult in good health. The V gene is TRBV10-1, the J gene TRBJ2-1; D may match TRBD1 or TRBD2 (6 bases each). The CDR3 DNA follows: TGCGCCAGCAGTGTATCGGGGGCGCCTAATGAGCAGTTCTTC. Its translation: CASSVSGAPNEQFF.